This TCR beta chain was recovered during a study of OX40 agonist ivuxolimab in advanced cancers. Study-level background: Hepatocellular carcinoma, melanoma, renal cell or head and neck cancer was diagnosed in the dose-escalation patients.

Using immunoSEQ multiplex PCR, the repertoire was profiled, and TCRdb retains in-frame clones only, with some absent. Here the sample spans about 54,000 clones, roughly four fifths being singletons. The CDR3 length is 16 residues. V lost 4 bases to trimming and J lost 2 bases; unmatched junction nucleotides: 2. Germline-derived CDR1 and CDR2 are SGHTA and FQGTGA. General observations from the study: No antigen was identified for the clonally expanded peripheral T cells. Circulating CD4+ and CD8+ T cells showed clonal expansion by week 6 at 0.1 to 3.0 mg/kg.

As for this clone: Antigen: not known.

V gene TRBV7-3 combines with J gene TRBJ2-1; 13 bases map to TRBD2. The sequence was obtained from an adult with an advanced solid tumor such as melanoma, head and neck, liver or kidney cancer. Sequencing used CD4+ or CD8+ T cells sorted from blood, obtained in a trial of the OX40 agonist ivuxolimab. CDR3 region: CASSSTSGGTYNEQFF. In DNA, the CDR3 is TGTGCCAGCAGCTCGACTAGCGGGGGGACCTACAATGAGCAGTTCTTC.